This passage covers 31 T cell receptor beta chains from one sample sequenced in a study of cytomegalovirus exposure and HLA in healthy donors. Using immunoSEQ multiplex PCR, the repertoire was profiled, and TCRdb retains in-frame clones only, with some absent. The table includes 330,000 or so clones, 75% to 90% detected once. The sequencing sample was made of PBMCs. The receptors originated from a woman in her late teens or twenties in good health and CMV-seronegative.

This chain joins TRBV4-1 and TRBJ2-7; 8 bases are shared with TRBD2. V lost 4 bases to trimming and J lost 4 bases; unmatched junction nucleotides: 6. Germline V gene data show CDR1 as MGHRA and CDR2 as YSYEKL. The CDR3 covers 14 residues. In DNA, the CDR3 is TGCGCCAGCAGCCCTAGACTAGCGACGTACGAGCAGTACTTC. Its protein product is CASSPRLATYEQYF.

The chain carries TRBV9 and TRBJ2-5; 9 nucleotides line up with TRBD2. Trimming at V came to 3 bases and at J to 2 bases, leaving 2 bases not matched to a gene. Germline V gene data show CDR1 as SGDLS and CDR2 as YYNGEE. The CDR3 consists of 14 residues. This CDR3 reads CASSALAGQETQYF. CDR3 nucleotides: TGTGCCAGCAGCGCCCTAGCGGGGCAAGAGACCCAGTACTTC.

The V and J genes are TRBV5-1 and TRBJ2-1, with a weak D call TRBD1 (5 bases). Deletions cut 4 bases from V and 7 bases from J, with 18 bases between. CDR3 length equals 15 residues. CDR1 SGHRS and CDR2 YFSETQ come from the germline V gene. CDR3 in amino acids: CASSHITGRGNEQFF. CDR3 sequence (DNA): TGCGCCAGCAGCCATATCACAGGTCGAGGAAATGAGCAGTTCTTC.

V usage is TRBV5-1 and J usage is TRBJ2-5; D is possibly TRBD1 (6 bases). V lost 0 bases and J lost 5, with 14 bases in between. The length of the CDR3 is 15 residues. Germline CDR1 and CDR2: SGHRS and YFSETQ. The CDR3 bases are TGCGCCAGCAGCTTGGTCCCAGGGGTGGGCGAGACCCAGTACTTC. It encodes CASSLVPGVGETQYF. Looking up the rest from reference TRBV5-1 and TRBJ2-5 gives the full variable domain: KAGVTQTPRYLIKTRGQQVTLSCSPISGHRSVSWYQQTPGQGLQFLFEYFSETQRNKGNFPGRFSGRQFSNSRSEMNVSTLELGDSALYLCASSLVPGVGETQYFGPGTRLLVL.

The chain uses TRBV11-2 and TRBJ2-1; TRBD2 agrees at 11 bases. Trimming cost V 7 bases and J 15 bases; bases outside gene matches: 14. From germline, CDR1 is SGHAT and CDR2 FQNNGV. This CDR3 spans 14 amino acids. CDR3 region: CASTSMTSGIRPFF. The CDR3 bases are TGTGCCAGCACCTCAATGACTAGCGGGATCCGGCCGTTCTTC.

In its sample, this clone was seen once. The rearrangement uses TRBV5-1 and TRBJ2-7, with 10 bases identical to TRBD1. Germline CDR1 reads SGHRS; CDR2 reads YFSETQ. J lost 4 bases, V lost 0 bases, and 4 bases had no gene match. This CDR3 is 15 amino acids long. CDR3 residues: CASSLETGGAYEQYF. The CDR3 region has the DNA TGCGCCAGCAGCTTGGAGACAGGGGGCGCATACGAGCAGTACTTC. Full variable domain (missing parts from reference TRBV5-1 and TRBJ2-7): KAGVTQTPRYLIKTRGQQVTLSCSPISGHRSVSWYQQTPGQGLQFLFEYFSETQRNKGNFPGRFSGRQFSNSRSEMNVSTLELGDSALYLCASSLETGGAYEQYFGPGTRLTVT.

This sequence joins TRBV11-3 and TRBJ2-5; tentatively, D is TRBD2 (7 bases). Germline values: CDR1 SGHNT, CDR2 YENEEA. The ends were cut back, 5 bases at V and 5 bases at J, with 18 bases in the middle. The CDR3 is 15 residues long. The CDR3 sequence: CASSPRSGGRETQYF. The CDR3 nucleotides are TGTGCCAGCAGCCCACGATCGGGGGGCAGGGAGACCCAGTACTTC.

The rearrangement joins TRBV28 to TRBJ2-5; TRBD1 is a possible D gene (5 bases). The CDR3 has 15 residues. Trimming shortened V by 2 bases and J by 5 bases, and 15 bases separated the two germline ends. Germline CDR1 is MDHEN and CDR2 is SYDVKM. The CDR3 DNA follows: TGTGCCAGCAGTTTAAAGGCAGGGCTTCGGGAGACCCAGTACTTC. Translated, it gives CASSLKAGLRETQYF.

The rearrangement uses TRBV5-5 and TRBJ1-1, with 8 nucleotides matching TRBD1. Germline assignment: CDR1 SGHKS and CDR2 YYEKEE (reference sequence). The V gene end was trimmed by 3 bases and the J gene end by 7 bases; junction bases not matched to a gene: 8. The CDR3 loop spans 14 amino acids. The CDR3 DNA sequence: TGTGCCAGCAGCTCGCCCGGGACAGGAAATGAAGCTTTCTTT. Amino acid sequence: CASSSPGTGNEAFF. Combining the CDR3 with reference TRBV5-5 and TRBJ1-1 gives the whole variable domain DAGVTQSPTHLIKTRGQQVTLRCSPISGHKSVSWYQQVLGQGPQFIFQYYEKEERGRGNFPDRFSARQFPNYSSELNVNALLLGDSALYLCASSSPGTGNEAFFGQGTRLTVV.

The gene calls are TRBV5-6 and TRBJ2-7, with D maybe TRBD2 (6 bases). There are 16 residues in the CDR3. Germline V gene sequence: CDR1 SGHDT, CDR2 YYEEEE. Trimming stripped 3 bases from V and 4 bases from J, with 20 bases between. The CDR3 DNA reads as TGTGCCAGCAGCTGGTCACAAGGAGCGGGCGCATACGAGCAGTACTTC. Translated, it gives CASSWSQGAGAYEQYF.

The chain uses TRBV5-1 and TRBJ2-1; 9 bases agree with TRBD1. Germline CDR1 SGHRS, CDR2 YFSETQ. The CDR3 has 15 amino acids. The ends lost 3 bases at V and 2 bases at J; junction bases unmatched: 3. CDR3 DNA: TGCGCCAGCAGCTCCGGGACAGGGACCTACAATGAGCAGTTCTTC. It codes for CASSSGTGTYNEQFF.

A word on this clone: The same CDR3 is also encoded by other DNA sequences in this sample. The rearrangement uses TRBV18 and TRBJ1-5; TRBD1 might be the D (5 bases). The ends were cut back, 6 bases at V and 3 bases at J, with 9 bases in the middle. The CDR3 is 13 residues long. Germline CDR1 KGHSH, CDR2 LQKENI. In DNA, the CDR3 is TGTGCCAGCTCCACAGGATTCAATCAGCCCCAGCATTTT. It specifies CASSTGFNQPQHF.

DNA of the CDR3: TGTGCCAGCAGCTTTGCGCAGGGGGCCTACGAGCAGTACTTC. Translating gives CASSFAQGAYEQYF. V gene TRBV7-3 combines with J gene TRBJ2-7, with 7 bases aligning to TRBD1. Germline V gene lookup returns CDR1 SGHTA and CDR2 FQGTGA. The CDR3 consists of 14 residues. J gave up 2 bases and V 3 bases, and 4 bases lay outside the gene matches.

A word on this clone: Its ends do not fully match the called genes, so a read error is possible. The chain is built from TRBV7-7 and TRBJ2-5; D possibly corresponds to TRBD1 (5 bases). CDR1 and CDR2 (germline): SSHAT, FNYEAQ (reference sequence). CDR3 size: 15 residues. CDR3 DNA sequence: TGTGCTAGCAGCTTGTCCCCAGGGAAACAAGAGACCCAGTACTTC. Translation gives CASSLSPGKQETQYF.

V gene TRBV4-1 combines with J gene TRBJ1-2, with a tentative D call TRBD1 (6 bases). Looked up from germline, CDR1 is MGHRA and CDR2 is YSYEKL. There are 15 residues in the CDR3. V lost 1 base, J lost 4 bases, and 13 bases lay in between. The CDR3 coding sequence is TGCGCCAGCAGCCAAGTGGGGGGGCAGGGCTATGGCTACACCTTC. Protein: CASSQVGGQGYGYTF.

CDR3 in amino acids: CASSSGGLAGHTGELFF. CDR3 bases: TGTGCCAGCAGCTCCGGCGGACTAGCGGGTCACACCGGGGAGCTGTTTTTT. This rearrangement joins TRBV5-4 to TRBJ2-2; 11 bases are shared with TRBD2. V shed 3 bases and J 3 bases; nucleotides not matched to a gene: 7. This CDR3 is built from 17 residues. Germline V gene lookup returns CDR1 SGHNT and CDR2 YYREEE (reference sequence).

The chain is built from TRBV7-6 and TRBJ2-1, with 9 bases matching TRBD2. Germline V gene sequence: CDR1 SGHVS, CDR2 FNYEAQ. This CDR3 comprises 19 residues. Trimming took 5 bases from V and 6 from J; bases not matched to a gene: 20. The CDR3 DNA sequence: TGTGCCAGCAGCCGATTCCCACTATTGCGGGAGGGCACCGTCAATGAGCAGTTCTTC. The encoded protein is CASSRFPLLREGTVNEQFF.

As for this clone: The junction shows a germline mismatch at one end, possibly a read error. This chain connects TRBV5-8 to TRBJ2-1; TRBD1 is a possible D gene (5 bases). From germline, CDR1 is SGHTS and CDR2 YDEGEE. This CDR3 is built from 16 residues. The CDR3 reads CASSLTLQVSHNEQFF. The DNA for the CDR3 is TGTGCCAGCAGCCTTACCTTACAGGTCTCCCACAATGAGCAGTTCTTC.

The chain combines TRBV5-1 with TRBJ2-7, with 14 bases aligning to TRBD2. Germline loops: CDR1 SGHRS, CDR2 YFSETQ. Unmatched junction bases numbered 9, after V lost 2 bases and J lost 2 bases. The CDR3 has 18 residues. The CDR3 spells CASSFLTSGRAATYEQYF. The CDR3 DNA sequence: TGCGCCAGCAGCTTCCTGACTAGCGGGAGGGCCGCTACCTACGAGCAGTACTTC.

The rearrangement uses TRBV29-1 and TRBJ2-7; TRBD2 matches at 7 bases. Germline CDR1 SQVTM, CDR2 ANQGSEA. V shed 5 bases and J 4 bases; nucleotides not matched to a gene: 5. The CDR3 loop spans 12 amino acids. CDR3 DNA: TGCAGCGTTTCAATGGGGGGGTACGAGCAGTACTTC. Translating gives CSVSMGGYEQYF.

The chain carries TRBV6-5 and TRBJ1-5, with 7 nucleotides matching TRBD1. J was trimmed by 5 bases and V by 6 bases; bases with no gene match: 7. The CDR3 length is 14 residues. Germline V gene sequence: CDR1 MNHEY, CDR2 SVGAGI. Here the CDR3 DNA reads TGTGCCAGCAGCCGACAGGGAAGGGATCAGCCCCAGCATTTT. It translates to CASSRQGRDQPQHF.

The V gene is TRBV6-5, the J gene TRBJ2-1, with 7 bases identical to TRBD1. The CDR3 extends over 16 amino acids. The trim removed 0 bases at V and 3 bases at J, leaving 5 bases unmatched. The germline CDR1 and CDR2 sequences are MNHEY and SVGAGI. The CDR3 nucleotides are TGTGCCAGCAGTTACTCGGGCCAGGGGGTCTACAATGAGCAGTTCTTC. Protein product: CASSYSGQGVYNEQFF.

The chain combines TRBV30 with TRBJ1-2, with 10 bases lining up with TRBD1. Germline CDR1 and CDR2: GTSNPN and SVGIG (reference sequence). CDR3 size: 15 residues. The V gene end was trimmed by 4 bases and the J gene end by 8 bases; junction bases not matched to a gene: 13. The CDR3 nucleotides read TGTGCCTGGACGTCGGGACAGGGGCCTTCCGGCGGCTACACCTTC. This translates into CAWTSGQGPSGGYTF. The entire variable domain, with the rest obtained from reference TRBV30 and TRBJ1-2, is as follows: SQTIHQWPATLVQPVGSPLSLECTVEGTSNPNLYWYRQAAGRGLQLLFYSVGIGQISSEVPQNLSASRPQDRQFILSSKKLLLSDSGFYLCAWTSGQGPSGGYTFGSGTRLTVV.

V is TRBV9 and J is TRBJ1-2, with a possible D match to TRBD1 (5 bases). The CDR3 contains 17 residues. Germline CDR1 is SGDLS and CDR2 is YYNGEE. V was cut by 0 bases and J by 3 bases, with 18 bases left in between. The CDR3 reads CASSVATRASGDYGYTF. For the CDR3, the DNA is TGTGCCAGCAGCGTAGCTACTCGGGCCTCGGGGGACTATGGCTACACCTTC.

The chain uses TRBV11-2 and TRBJ1-2, with 9 bases identical to TRBD1. The V and J ends lost 1 base and 5 bases, in that order; junction bases with no gene match: 2. The CDR3 is made up of 14 amino acids. The germline CDR1 and CDR2 sequences are SGHAT and FQNNGV. CDR3 loop: CASSLGGQGYGYTF. Written as DNA, the CDR3 is TGTGCCAGCAGCTTAGGGGGACAGGGATATGGCTACACCTTC.

Remarks on this clone: Other DNA sequences of this sample code for an identical CDR3. The genes are TRBV5-1 and TRBJ2-1; 11 bases fit TRBD2. With V trimmed by 4 bases and J by 3 bases, 3 bases remained unmatched. This CDR3 has 15 amino acids. Germline loops: CDR1 SGHRS, CDR2 YFSETQ. CDR3: CASSPGTSGYNEQFF. CDR3 DNA: TGCGCCAGCAGCCCTGGGACTAGCGGCTACAATGAGCAGTTCTTC.

The chain uses TRBV18 and TRBJ2-3, with a tentative D call TRBD1 (5 bases). Trimming shortened V by 2 bases and J by 0 bases, and 12 bases separated the two germline ends. There are 16 residues in the CDR3. Germline CDR1 reads KGHSH; CDR2 reads LQKENI. CDR3 sequence: CASSPGPPGSTDTQYF. The CDR3 bases are TGTGCCAGCTCACCAGGACCCCCAGGGAGCACAGATACGCAGTATTTT.

The chain uses TRBV2 and TRBJ2-4; possible D gene TRBD2, 5 bases. Trimming took 4 bases from V and 4 from J, leaving 20 bases between them. Germline assignment: CDR1 SNHLY and CDR2 FYNNEI. The CDR3 spans 17 residues. In DNA form, the CDR3 reads TGTGCCAGCAGTGGTTCGCCCTTAGTATCGGGGAAAAACATTCAGTACTTC. As protein: CASSGSPLVSGKNIQYF.

The count of this clone is one. The rearrangement uses TRBV6-1 and TRBJ1-1; the D gene is possibly TRBD1 (5 bases). This CDR3 comprises 13 residues. From germline, CDR1 is MNHNS and CDR2 SASEGT. Written as DNA, the CDR3 is TGTGCGAGCCGAGCAGGGTACGACACTGAAGCTTTCTTT. Translated: CASRAGYDTEAFF.

This sequence joins TRBV7-2 and TRBJ2-7, with 7 bases identical to TRBD1. CDR3 length equals 14 residues. Per germline, CDR1 SGHTA and CDR2 FQGNSA. Trimming at V came to 5 bases and at J to 4 bases, leaving 8 bases not matched to a gene. CDR3 sequence reads: CASSPGDRPYEQYF. Written as DNA, the CDR3 is TGTGCCAGCAGCCCTGGGGACAGACCTTACGAGCAGTACTTC.

This sequence joins TRBV20-1 and TRBJ1-4; no clear D. Germline V CDR1 and CDR2: DFQATT, SNEGSKA (reference sequence). CDR3 length: 11 residues. Trimming cost V 3 bases and J 8 bases, with 7 bases left between them. The CDR3, as DNA: TGCAGTGCTAGTCGGTCAGAAAAACTGTTTTTT. The encoded protein is CSASRSEKLFF.